This is a list of T cell receptor beta chains from one sample in a study of shared clonotypes between healthy human individuals. TCRdb's table, derived via immunoSEQ multiplex PCR, lists solely in-frame clones and lacks some. The sample has approximately 2,000,000 clones; 93% are singletons. Sequenced input: naive CD8+ T cells from PBMCs. The receptors come from a man between 18 and 35 years old in good health. Some clones in this sample may be carry-over from other donors' samples. Each CDR3 is given with its conserved first and last residue. A D gene is named only where the DNA matches it firmly. Only some rows state a clone size, as once, few, many or a class for expanded clones.

len,v_gene,d_gene,j_gene,abundance,CDR3aa,CDR3nt
12,TRBV7-9,-,TRBJ1-3,-,CASSLGGDTIYF,TGTGCCAGCAGCTTAGGAGGGGACACCATATATTTT
18,TRBV19,-,TRBJ2-2,-,CASSISGGDYANTGELFF,TGTGCCAGTAGTATCTCCGGAGGGGATTACGCGAACACCGGGGAGCTGTTTTTT
17,TRBV7-8,TRBD1,TRBJ2-1,-,CASSLVFRDRSNNEQFF,TGTGCCAGCAGCTTAGTATTTCGGGACAGGTCCAACAATGAGCAGTTCTTC
15,TRBV4-1,-,TRBJ2-7,-,CASSQGRIIGYEQYF,TGCGCCAGCAGCCAAGGCCGGATCATTGGCTACGAGCAGTACTTC
15,TRBV29-1,TRBD2,TRBJ2-1,-,CSVGLRGRAVYEQFF,TGCAGCGTTGGTCTTCGCGGGAGGGCCGTTTATGAGCAGTTCTTC
13,TRBV9,-,TRBJ2-6,-,CASSVRGANVLTF,TGTGCCAGCAGCGTACGTGGGGCCAACGTCCTGACTTTC
15,TRBV30,TRBD1,TRBJ1-1,-,CAWSEPRTGRPEAFF,TGTGCCTGGAGTGAACCCCGGACAGGGCGACCTGAAGCTTTCTTT
15,TRBV11-2,TRBD2,TRBJ2-7,once,CASSLGGGGTYEQYF,TGTGCCAGCAGCTTAGGTGGCGGGGGAACCTACGAGCAGTACTTC
13,TRBV19,-,TRBJ1-1,-,CASSIGLGTEAFF,TGTGCCAGTAGTATTGGGTTGGGCACTGAAGCTTTCTTT
14,TRBV28,-,TRBJ2-1,-,CASSFRLSNYEQFF,TGTGCCAGCAGTTTTAGGCTCAGTAACTATGAGCAGTTCTTC
12,TRBV29-1,-,TRBJ2-2,-,CSVRSGTGELFF,TGCAGCGTTAGATCAGGGACCGGGGAGCTGTTTTTT
11,TRBV27,-,TRBJ2-1,-,CASSFQNEQFF,TGTGCCAGCAGTTTTCAGAATGAGCAGTTCTTC
14,TRBV2,-,TRBJ2-1,-,CASRGGRAYNEQFF,TGTGCCAGCAGGGGGGGCAGAGCCTACAATGAGCAGTTCTTC
14,TRBV7-9,-,TRBJ2-1,-,CASSYRPAVHEQFF,TGTGCCAGCAGTTACCGACCTGCGGTGCATGAGCAGTTCTTC
16,TRBV27,-,TRBJ2-1,-,CASSLSTGGSYNEQFF,TGTGCCAGCAGTTTATCGACCGGGGGCTCCTACAATGAGCAGTTCTTC
12,TRBV7-8,-,TRBJ1-5,once,CASSLEIQPQHF,TGTGCCAGCAGCTTAGAAATTCAGCCCCAGCATTTT
15,TRBV9,-,TRBJ2-3,-,CASSGQGLSTDTQYF,TGTGCCAGCAGCGGCCAAGGACTAAGCACAGATACGCAGTATTTT
15,TRBV7-2,TRBD1,TRBJ1-1,-,CASSLGGTGNTEAFF,TGTGCCAGCAGCTTAGGGGGGACAGGGAACACTGAAGCTTTCTTT
16,TRBV4-3,-,TRBJ2-7,-,CASSHDWTPASYEQYF,TGCGCCAGCAGCCATGATTGGACTCCGGCCTCCTACGAGCAGTACTTC
15,TRBV4-1,TRBD2,TRBJ2-7,-,CASSQGSREVQEQYF,TGCGCCAGCAGCCAAGGTAGTCGGGAGGTGCAAGAGCAGTACTTC
15,TRBV11-2,-,TRBJ1-1,-,CASSSRNRQTLEAFF,TGTGCCAGCAGCTCCAGGAACCGACAGACCCTTGAAGCTTTCTTT
16,TRBV7-9,-,TRBJ2-2,-,CASSPRGGDNTGELFF,TGTGCCAGCAGCCCCCGGGGCGGGGACAACACCGGGGAGCTGTTTTTT
14,TRBV5-6,-,TRBJ2-7,-,CASSIYAWTAEQYF,TGTGCCAGCAGCATCTACGCCTGGACAGCCGAGCAGTACTTC
12,TRBV7-9,-,TRBJ2-1,-,CASSFVYNEQFF,TGTGCCAGCAGCTTTGTATACAATGAGCAGTTCTTC
15,TRBV27,-,TRBJ1-5,-,CASRLYRGTLGPQHF,TGTGCCAGCAGGCTTTATCGGGGCACCCTGGGGCCCCAGCATTTT
13,TRBV9,TRBD1,TRBJ1-2,-,CASSAGTGKGYTF,TGTGCCAGCAGCGCAGGGACAGGAAAGGGCTACACCTTC
18,TRBV27,-,TRBJ2-7,once,CASSSTGTFPVLFYEQYF,TGTGCCAGCAGTTCGACCGGGACCTTTCCCGTCCTCTTCTACGAGCAGTACTTC
17,TRBV9,TRBD1,TRBJ1-4,-,CASSRTGRTRGDEKLFF,TGTGCCAGCAGCCGGACAGGGAGGACGCGGGGGGATGAAAAACTGTTTTTT
12,TRBV4-3,-,TRBJ2-1,-,CASSLEGGEQFF,TGCGCCAGCAGCCTTGAAGGAGGTGAGCAGTTCTTC
15,TRBV7-8,TRBD1,TRBJ2-5,-,CASSSEDRVQETQYF,TGTGCCAGCAGCTCGGAAGACAGGGTGCAAGAGACCCAGTACTTC
15,TRBV11-2,-,TRBJ2-7,-,CASSLGFGASYEQYF,TGTGCCAGCAGCTTAGGGTTCGGGGCGTCCTACGAGCAGTACTTC
15,TRBV19,TRBD2,TRBJ2-7,-,CASSIGGSPTYEQYF,TGTGCCAGTAGTATCGGCGGGAGTCCTACCTACGAGCAGTACTTC
17,TRBV9,TRBD2,TRBJ2-3,-,CASSESGLARSTDTQYF,TGTGCCAGCAGCGAGAGTGGACTAGCGAGGAGCACAGATACGCAGTATTTT
14,TRBV4-2,-,TRBJ2-5,-,CASSQAEGWETQYF,TGTGCCAGCAGCCAAGCGGAGGGTTGGGAGACCCAGTACTTC
13,TRBV9,-,TRBJ2-7,-,CASSRGSSYEQYF,TGTGCCAGCAGCAGGGGAAGCTCCTACGAGCAGTACTTC
15,TRBV13,-,TRBJ1-1,-,CASSSPSRGDSEAFF,TGTGCCAGCAGCTCCCCCTCGCGTGGTGATTCTGAAGCTTTCTTT
17,TRBV27,TRBD1,TRBJ2-3,-,CASSLIGRDSSTDTQYF,TGTGCCAGCAGTTTAATCGGTCGGGACAGTAGCACAGATACGCAGTATTTT
14,TRBV6-5,TRBD2,TRBJ2-7,-,CASSYSPRAGEQYF,TGTGCCAGCAGTTACTCGCCTCGAGCGGGGGAGCAGTACTTC
16,TRBV27,-,TRBJ2-2,-,CASSFFSGENTGELFF,TGTGCCAGCAGTTTTTTCTCTGGGGAGAACACCGGGGAGCTGTTTTTT
16,TRBV29-1,-,TRBJ2-1,-,CSVEEFGADFGNEQFF,TGCAGCGTTGAGGAGTTCGGGGCCGACTTCGGGAATGAGCAGTTCTTC
17,TRBV15,-,TRBJ1-4,-,CATSRDLAAATNEKLFF,TGTGCCACCAGCAGAGACTTGGCGGCTGCAACTAATGAAAAACTGTTTTTT
15,TRBV28,TRBD1,TRBJ1-2,-,CASSSGQAPMGGYTF,TGTGCCAGCAGTTCGGGACAGGCCCCTATGGGTGGCTACACCTTC
16,TRBV10-3,TRBD2,TRBJ2-3,-,CAISGGTSGNSDTQYF,TGTGCCATCAGTGGGGGGACTAGCGGGAATTCGGATACGCAGTATTTT
14,TRBV5-8,TRBD1,TRBJ2-2,-,CASSLTGGTGELFF,TGTGCCAGCAGCCTTACAGGGGGCACCGGGGAGCTGTTTTTT
15,TRBV9,-,TRBJ2-7,-,CASSVAAGLSYEQYF,TGTGCCAGCAGCGTAGCTGCAGGGCTCTCCTACGAGCAGTACTTC
15,TRBV9,-,TRBJ1-2,-,CASSVGGNSNYGYTF,TGTGCCAGCAGCGTTGGGGGCAACTCTAACTATGGCTACACCTTC
14,TRBV7-7,-,TRBJ2-7,-,CASSLGRDGAKQYF,TGTGCCAGCAGCTTAGGACGAGACGGCGCCAAGCAGTACTTC
15,TRBV5-1,-,TRBJ2-7,-,CASSLGWTETNEQYF,TGCGCCAGCAGCTTGGGATGGACAGAGACCAACGAGCAGTACTTC
15,TRBV19,-,TRBJ2-7,-,CASSINARGPYEQYF,TGTGCCAGTAGTATTAATGCCAGGGGACCCTACGAGCAGTACTTC
16,TRBV7-9,-,TRBJ2-1,-,CASSPGTGNSYNEQFF,TGTGCCAGCAGCCCCGGGACGGGAAACTCCTACAATGAGCAGTTCTTC